The present entry profiles one T cell receptor (beta chain) with its context. Its specificity is not known. The conserved phenylalanine or tryptophan is not found at the CDR3 terminus, so this likely reflects a read error. The data stem from a study of T cells in Graves' hyperthyroidism and ophthalmopathy. Overall study findings and caveats: Blood also carried most thyroid clonotypes expanded above 0.001.

Germline CDR1 and CDR2: SEHNR and FQNEAQ (reference sequence). The CDR3 has 13 residues. V shed 4 bases and J shed 7 bases, with 14 bases lying between them. Researchers took RNA transcripts and amplified the TCR beta CDR3 regions from them. An initial round of RT-PCR targeting the TCR CDR3 relied on the HTBI primer set. TCRdb passed the multiplex PCR reads through MiXCR, listing each CDR3 protein once. The profile shows about 710,000 distinct CDR3 sequences, about 17% of them singletons. Sequenced: blood. This clonotype was sampled from a man aged 18 to 35 with Graves' hyperthyroidism. J is TRBJ2-7 and V is TRBV7-9, with a tentative D call TRBD1 (6 bases). The DNA of the CDR3 is TGTGCCAGCAGCTGGGGACCGACAGGAGAGCAGTACCTC. Amino acids: CASSWGPTGEQYL.